What follows describes a single T cell receptor (beta chain). In the study's own analysis: Estimation of nucleated cell counts relied on the amplification of reference gene primers. Assay: immunoSEQ multiplex PCR; the TCRdb copy retains only in-frame clones and omits some. D and trimming come from the DNA, and the V and J calls and clone size come from that table. The sample records 200,000 to 250,000 clones, more than 75% being singletons. The data belong to a study of blood T cell repertoires in COVID-19. Study-wide background: COVID-19 samples collected from the United States, Italy and Spain covered acute and convalescent phases. Nucleic acid was either cDNA or gDNA, and it came from T cells, B-cell-depleted T cells, or PBMCs.

The CDR3 spans 14 residues. J lost 1 base, V lost 5 bases, and 0 bases had no gene match. CDR1 and CDR2 from the germline V gene are SGDLS and YYNGEE. Sequenced input: peripheral blood. This chain connects TRBV9 to TRBJ2-2; the match to TRBD1 covers 9 bases. The sequence came from a human donor in a cohort sampled during active COVID-19. DNA for the CDR3: TGTGCCAGCAGGACAGGGGGGAACACCGGGGAGCTGTTTTTT. Its protein product is CASRTGGNTGELFF.